This passage covers 5 T cell receptor beta chains from one sample sequenced in a study of shared clonotypes between healthy human individuals. TCRdb's copy holds only in-frame clones and misses some; the assay was immunoSEQ multiplex PCR. The table lists some 2 million clones, over 85% of them singletons. The sample comprised naive CD4+ T cells sorted from blood. Subset indicated: CD45RA+ positively selected. The receptor set was obtained from a young man in good health.

The chain is built from TRBV30 and TRBJ2-5; TRBD2 matches at 11 bases. Germline CDR1 and CDR2: GTSNPN and SVGIG (reference sequence). The junction had 6 bases not matched to a gene; V was cut back by 4 bases and J by 2 bases. CDR3 length: 15 amino acids. For the CDR3, the DNA is TGTGCCTGGACTAATAGCGGGAGGGCTCAAGAGACCCAGTACTTC. It codes for CAWTNSGRAQETQYF.

The CDR3 region has the DNA TGCGCCAGCAGCCTGACACTAGCGGGAGAAGAGACCCAGTACTTC. Translation: CASSLTLAGEETQYF. The V call is TRBV5-1, the J call TRBJ2-5; 11 bases are a match to TRBD2. The CDR3 spans 15 residues. The V segment lost 4 bases and the J segment 3 bases; nucleotides outside the gene matches: 5. CDR1 and CDR2 (germline): SGHRS, YFSETQ.

This chain joins TRBV18 and TRBJ1-2; TRBD1 is a possible D gene (5 bases). V was pared by 2 bases and J by 4 bases, with 11 bases between. Germline-derived CDR1 and CDR2 are KGHSH and LQKENI. The CDR3 extends over 14 amino acids. The chain's CDR3 is CASSPGHQGYGYTF. In DNA form, the CDR3 reads TGTGCCAGCTCACCAGGGCACCAGGGCTATGGCTACACCTTC.

The table lists this clone with a count of one. CDR3 sequence (DNA): TGTGCCAGCAGCTTCGGGTCTAACTATGGCTACACCTTC. This gives the protein CASSFGSNYGYTF. The chain links TRBV7-2 to TRBJ1-2, with unresolved D. Trimming removed 3 bases from V and 0 bases from J, with 5 bases in between. Germline loops: CDR1 SGHTA, CDR2 FQGNSA. CDR3 size: 13 residues.

The CDR3 region has the DNA TGTGCAAGTCGTACTAGATCCAAGGGGGAGACCCAGTACTTC. This codes for CASRTRSKGETQYF. The V call is TRBV12-2, the J call TRBJ2-5. TRBV12-2 is described as a pseudogene. The CDR3 spans 14 residues.